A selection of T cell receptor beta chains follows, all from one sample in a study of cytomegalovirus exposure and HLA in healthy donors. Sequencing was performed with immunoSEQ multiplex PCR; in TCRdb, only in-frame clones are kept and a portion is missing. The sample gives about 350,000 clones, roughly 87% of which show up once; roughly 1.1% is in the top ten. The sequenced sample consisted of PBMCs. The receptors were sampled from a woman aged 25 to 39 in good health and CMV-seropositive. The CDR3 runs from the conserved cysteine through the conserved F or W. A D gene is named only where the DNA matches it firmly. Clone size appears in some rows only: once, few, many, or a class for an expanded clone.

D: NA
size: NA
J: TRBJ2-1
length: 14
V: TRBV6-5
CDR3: CASSTTQGGGEQFF
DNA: TGTGCCAGCAGTACAACTCAGGGGGGAGGTGAGCAGTTCTTC

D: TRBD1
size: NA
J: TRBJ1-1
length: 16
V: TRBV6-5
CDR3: CASSYVGQEGTTEAFF
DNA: TGTGCCAGCAGTTATGTGGGACAGGAGGGTACCACTGAAGCTTTCTTT

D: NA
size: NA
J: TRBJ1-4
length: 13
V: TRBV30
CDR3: CAWGRGLNEKLFF
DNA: TGTGCCTGGGGGCGTGGTCTTAATGAAAAACTGTTTTTT

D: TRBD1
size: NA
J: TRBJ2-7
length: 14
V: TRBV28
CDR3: CASRLDRGLSEQYF
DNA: TGTGCCAGCAGGCTGGACAGGGGGCTTTCCGAGCAGTACTTC

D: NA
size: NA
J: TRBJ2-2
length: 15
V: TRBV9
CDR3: CASSVDGFDTGELFF
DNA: TGTGCCAGCAGCGTAGACGGCTTTGACACCGGGGAGCTGTTTTTT

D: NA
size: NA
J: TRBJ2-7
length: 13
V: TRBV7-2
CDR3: CASSLYASGEQYF
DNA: TGTGCCAGCAGCTTATACGCGTCGGGCGAGCAGTACTTC

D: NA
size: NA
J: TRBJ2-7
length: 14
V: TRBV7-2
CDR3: CASRDSRTSYEQYF
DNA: TGTGCCAGCAGGGACAGTCGGACTTCCTACGAGCAGTACTTC

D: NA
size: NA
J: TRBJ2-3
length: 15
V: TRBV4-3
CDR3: CASSQEGSTTDTQYF
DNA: TGCGCCAGCAGCCAAGAAGGGAGCACCACAGATACGCAGTATTTT

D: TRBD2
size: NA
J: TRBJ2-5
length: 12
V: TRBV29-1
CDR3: CSARTSSETQYF
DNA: TGCAGCGCCCGGACTAGTTCGGAGACCCAGTACTTC

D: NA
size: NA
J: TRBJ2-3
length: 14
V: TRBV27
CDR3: CASSTGPPADTQYF
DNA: TGTGCCAGCAGCACGGGTCCTCCGGCAGATACGCAGTATTTT

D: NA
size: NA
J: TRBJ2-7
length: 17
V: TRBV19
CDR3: CASSIASQGNPPRRQYF
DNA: TGTGCCAGTAGCATCGCATCCCAGGGGAATCCCCCTAGGAGGCAGTACTTC

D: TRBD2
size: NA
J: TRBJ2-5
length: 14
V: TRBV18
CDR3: CASSPGLAQETQYF
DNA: TGTGCCAGCTCACCCGGACTAGCCCAAGAGACCCAGTACTTC

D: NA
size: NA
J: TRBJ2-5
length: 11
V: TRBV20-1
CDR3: CSAAPGETQYF
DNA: TGCAGTGCTGCCCCGGGGGAGACCCAGTACTTC

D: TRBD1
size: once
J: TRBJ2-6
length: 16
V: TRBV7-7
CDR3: CASSPTGGGGANVLTF
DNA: TGTGCCAGCAGTCCGACAGGGGGCGGTGGGGCCAACGTCCTGACTTTC

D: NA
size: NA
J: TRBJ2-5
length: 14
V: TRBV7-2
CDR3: CASSLIRGRETQYF
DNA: TGTGCCAGCAGCTTAATTCGGGGGCGAGAGACCCAGTACTTC

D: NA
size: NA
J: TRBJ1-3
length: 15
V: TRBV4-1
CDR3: CASSQVLAAVRTIYF
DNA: TGCGCCAGCAGCCAAGTATTAGCCGCGGTTAGGACCATATATTTT

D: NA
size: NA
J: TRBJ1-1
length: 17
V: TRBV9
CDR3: CASSALGASAMNTEAFF
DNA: TGTGCCAGCAGCGCCCTAGGGGCGTCCGCGATGAACACTGAAGCTTTCTTT

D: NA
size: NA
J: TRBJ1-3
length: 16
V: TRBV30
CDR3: CAWSVGQFSSGNTIYF
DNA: TGTGCCTGGAGTGTCGGGCAGTTTTCCTCTGGAAACACCATATATTTT

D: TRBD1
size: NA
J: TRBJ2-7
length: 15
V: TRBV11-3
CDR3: CASSPRTGLHYEQYF
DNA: TGTGCCAGCAGCCCAAGGACAGGGCTCCACTACGAGCAGTACTTC

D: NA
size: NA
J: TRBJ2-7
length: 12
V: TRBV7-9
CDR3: CASSAHFNEQYF
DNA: TGTGCCAGCAGCGCCCACTTCAACGAGCAGTACTTC

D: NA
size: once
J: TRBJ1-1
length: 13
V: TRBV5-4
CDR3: CASSFYGNTEAFF
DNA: TGTGCCAGCAGCTTCTATGGGAACACTGAAGCTTTCTTT

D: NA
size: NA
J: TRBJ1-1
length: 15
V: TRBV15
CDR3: CATSREEGLNTEAFF
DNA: TGTGCCACCAGCAGAGAGGAAGGGTTGAACACTGAAGCTTTCTTT

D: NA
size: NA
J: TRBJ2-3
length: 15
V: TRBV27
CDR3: CASSVGAYSTDTQYF
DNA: TGTGCCAGCAGTGTCGGTGCATACAGCACAGATACGCAGTATTTT

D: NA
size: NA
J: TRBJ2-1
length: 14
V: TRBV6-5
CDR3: CASSYRRTDNEQFF
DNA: TGTGCCAGCAGTTACCGCCGGACAGACAATGAGCAGTTCTTC

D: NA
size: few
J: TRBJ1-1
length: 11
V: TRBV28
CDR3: CASRGNTEAFF
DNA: TGTGCCAGCAGAGGGAACACTGAAGCTTTCTTT

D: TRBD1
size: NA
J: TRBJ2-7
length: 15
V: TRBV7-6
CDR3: CASSFRPTGGDEQYF
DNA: TGTGCCAGCAGCTTCAGACCGACAGGGGGGGACGAGCAGTACTTC

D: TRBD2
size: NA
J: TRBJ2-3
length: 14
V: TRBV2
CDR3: CASNLVAGTDTQYF
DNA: TGTGCCAGCAATCTGGTAGCGGGAACAGATACGCAGTATTTT

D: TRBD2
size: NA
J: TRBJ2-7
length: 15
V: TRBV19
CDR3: CASSILGGRTYEQYF
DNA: TGTGCCAGTAGTATTTTGGGGGGGAGAACCTACGAGCAGTACTTC

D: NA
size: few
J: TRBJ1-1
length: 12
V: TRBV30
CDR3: CAWSAANTEAFF
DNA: TGTGCCTGGAGTGCGGCTAACACTGAAGCTTTCTTT

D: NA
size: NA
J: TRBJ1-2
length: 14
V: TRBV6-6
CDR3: CASSSPTGNYGYTF
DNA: TGTGCCAGCAGTTCCCCGACTGGAAACTATGGCTACACCTTC

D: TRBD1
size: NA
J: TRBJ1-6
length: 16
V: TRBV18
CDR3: CASSPRQGALDSPLHF
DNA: TGTGCCAGCTCACCACGACAGGGAGCTTTGGATTCACCCCTCCACTTT

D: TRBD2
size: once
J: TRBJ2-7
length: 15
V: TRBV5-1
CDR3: CASRLTSGSTYEQYF
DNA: TGCGCCAGCCGACTGACTAGCGGGTCCACCTACGAGCAGTACTTC

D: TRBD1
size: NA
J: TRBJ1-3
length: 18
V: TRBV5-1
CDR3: CASSLGQGALLSGNTIYF
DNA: TGCGCCAGCAGCTTGGGACAGGGTGCCCTACTCTCTGGAAACACCATATATTTT

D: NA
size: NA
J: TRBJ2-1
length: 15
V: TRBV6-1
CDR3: CASSVDGISTNEQFF
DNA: TGTGCCAGCAGTGTGGACGGGATCAGCACTAATGAGCAGTTCTTC

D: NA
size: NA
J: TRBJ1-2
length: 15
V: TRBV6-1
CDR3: CASSEASGLLYGYTF
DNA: TGTGCCAGCAGTGAAGCCTCCGGACTTCTCTATGGCTACACCTTC

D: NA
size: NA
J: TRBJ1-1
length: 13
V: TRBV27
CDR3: CASSLSPNTEAFF
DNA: TGTGCCAGCAGTTTGAGTCCGAACACTGAAGCTTTCTTT

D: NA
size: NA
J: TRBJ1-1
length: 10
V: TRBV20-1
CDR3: CSASYTEAFF
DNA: TGCAGTGCTAGTTACACTGAAGCTTTCTTT

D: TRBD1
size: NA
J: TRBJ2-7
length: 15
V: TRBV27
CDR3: CASSMDRTSPYEQYF
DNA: TGTGCCAGCAGTATGGACAGGACGAGCCCCTACGAGCAGTACTTC

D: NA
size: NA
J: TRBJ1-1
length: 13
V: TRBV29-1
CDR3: CSVLSGLNTEAFF
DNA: TGCAGCGTCCTCTCAGGGTTAAACACTGAAGCTTTCTTT

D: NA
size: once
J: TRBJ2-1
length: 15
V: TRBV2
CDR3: CASRAGPKMPNEQFF
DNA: TGTGCCAGCAGGGCCGGGCCCAAAATGCCCAATGAGCAGTTCTTC

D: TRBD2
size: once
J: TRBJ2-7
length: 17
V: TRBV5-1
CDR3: CASSPSILAGPTYEQYF
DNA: TGCGCCAGCAGTCCTTCGATACTAGCGGGCCCTACCTACGAGCAGTACTTC

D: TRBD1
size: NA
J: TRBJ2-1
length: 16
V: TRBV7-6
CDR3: CASSLVGTGANNEQFF
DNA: TGTGCCAGCAGCTTAGTTGGGACAGGGGCCAACAATGAGCAGTTCTTC

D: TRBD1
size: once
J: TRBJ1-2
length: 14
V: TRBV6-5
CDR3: CASSYPGQFEGYTF
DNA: TGTGCCAGCAGTTACCCGGGACAGTTTGAAGGCTACACCTTC

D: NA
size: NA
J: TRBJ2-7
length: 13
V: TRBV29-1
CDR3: CSVVGPPSYEQYF
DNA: TGCAGCGTTGTAGGACCCCCCTCCTACGAGCAGTACTTC

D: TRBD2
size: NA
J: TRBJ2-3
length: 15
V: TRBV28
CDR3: CASRQSGTSPDTQYF
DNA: TGTGCCAGCAGGCAATCCGGGACTAGCCCAGATACGCAGTATTTT

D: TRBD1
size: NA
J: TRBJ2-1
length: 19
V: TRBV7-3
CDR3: CASSPLTLGQGAANNEQFF
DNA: TGTGCCAGCAGCCCCCTAACCCTCGGACAGGGGGCTGCTAACAATGAGCAGTTCTTC

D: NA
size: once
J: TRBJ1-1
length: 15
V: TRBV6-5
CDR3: CASSYSGLLNTEAFF
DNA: TGTGCCAGCAGTTACTCGGGCCTCTTGAACACTGAAGCTTTCTTT

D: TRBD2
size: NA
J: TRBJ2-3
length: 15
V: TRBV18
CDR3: CASSLLAGESLTQYF
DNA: TGTGCCAGCTCCCTACTAGCGGGGGAATCCCTTACGCAGTATTTT

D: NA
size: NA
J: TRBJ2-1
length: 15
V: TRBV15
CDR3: CATSRDKAGINEQFF
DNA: TGTGCCACCAGCAGAGATAAGGCCGGGATCAATGAGCAGTTCTTC

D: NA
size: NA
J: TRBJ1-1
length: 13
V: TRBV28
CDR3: CASSLRENTEAFF
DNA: TGTGCCAGCAGTTTGAGAGAGAACACTGAAGCTTTCTTT

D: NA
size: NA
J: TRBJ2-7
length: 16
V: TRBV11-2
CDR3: CASSFGGDRTSYEQYF
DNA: TGTGCCAGCAGCTTTGGGGGTGACAGGACCTCCTACGAGCAGTACTTC

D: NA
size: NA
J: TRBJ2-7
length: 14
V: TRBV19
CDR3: CASSPLADAYEQYF
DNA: TGTGCCAGTAGTCCCTTAGCGGATGCCTACGAGCAGTACTTC

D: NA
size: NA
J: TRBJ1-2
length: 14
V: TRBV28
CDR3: CASSLRVLNYGYTF
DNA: TGTGCCAGCAGTCTCAGGGTCCTGAACTATGGCTACACCTTC